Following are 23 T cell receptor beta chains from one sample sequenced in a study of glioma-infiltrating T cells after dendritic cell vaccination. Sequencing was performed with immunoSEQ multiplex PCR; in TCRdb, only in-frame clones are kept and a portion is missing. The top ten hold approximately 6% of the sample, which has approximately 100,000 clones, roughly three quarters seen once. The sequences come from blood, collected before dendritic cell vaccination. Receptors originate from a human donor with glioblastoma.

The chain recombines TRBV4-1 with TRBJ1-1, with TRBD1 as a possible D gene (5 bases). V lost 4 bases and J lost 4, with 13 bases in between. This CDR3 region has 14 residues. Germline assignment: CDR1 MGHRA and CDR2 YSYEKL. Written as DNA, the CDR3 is TGCGCCAGCAGCCGGATAGGGGTTTCCACTGAAGCTTTCTTT. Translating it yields CASSRIGVSTEAFF.

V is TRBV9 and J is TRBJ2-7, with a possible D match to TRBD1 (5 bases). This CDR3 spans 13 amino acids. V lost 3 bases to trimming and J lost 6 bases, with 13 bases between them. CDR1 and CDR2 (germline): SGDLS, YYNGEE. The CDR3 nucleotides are TGTGCCAGCAGCGGGACACCCCTCGGCGAGCAGTACTTC. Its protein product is CASSGTPLGEQYF.

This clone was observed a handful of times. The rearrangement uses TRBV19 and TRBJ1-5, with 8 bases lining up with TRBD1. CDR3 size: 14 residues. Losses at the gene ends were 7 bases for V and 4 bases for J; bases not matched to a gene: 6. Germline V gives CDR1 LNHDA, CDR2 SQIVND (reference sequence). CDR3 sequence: CASNNRGRNQPQHF. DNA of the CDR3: TGTGCCAGTAATAACAGGGGGAGGAATCAGCCCCAGCATTTT.

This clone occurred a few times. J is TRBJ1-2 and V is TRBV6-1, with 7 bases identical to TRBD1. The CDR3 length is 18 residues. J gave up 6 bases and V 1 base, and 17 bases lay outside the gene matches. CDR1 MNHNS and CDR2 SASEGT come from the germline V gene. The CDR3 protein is CASSEGVTGATLYNGYTF. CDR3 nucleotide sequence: TGTGCCAGCAGTGAAGGAGTAACAGGGGCGACGCTATATAATGGCTACACCTTC.

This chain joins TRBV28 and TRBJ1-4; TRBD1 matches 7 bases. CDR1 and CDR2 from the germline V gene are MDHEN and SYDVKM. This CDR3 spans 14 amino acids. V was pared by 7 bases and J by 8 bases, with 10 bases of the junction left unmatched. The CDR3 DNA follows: TGTGCCAGCAAAACAGGGGCGCGGGTGGAAAAACTGTTTTTT. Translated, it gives CASKTGARVEKLFF.

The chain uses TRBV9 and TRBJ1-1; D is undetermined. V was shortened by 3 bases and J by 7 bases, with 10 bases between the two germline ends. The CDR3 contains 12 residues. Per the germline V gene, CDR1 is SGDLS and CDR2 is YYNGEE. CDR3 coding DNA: TGTGCCAGCAGCGGCCCCCGAGGTGAAGCTTTCTTT. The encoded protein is CASSGPRGEAFF. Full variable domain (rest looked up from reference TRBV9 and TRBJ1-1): DSGVTQTPKHLITATGQRVTLRCSPRSGDLSVYWYQQSLDQGLQFLIQYYNGEERAKGNILERFSAQQFPDLHSELNLSSLELGDSALYFCASSGPRGEAFFGQGTRLTVV.

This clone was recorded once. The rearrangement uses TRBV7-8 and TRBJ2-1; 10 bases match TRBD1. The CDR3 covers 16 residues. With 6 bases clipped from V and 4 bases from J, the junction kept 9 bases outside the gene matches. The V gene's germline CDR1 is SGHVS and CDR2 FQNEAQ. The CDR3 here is CASRHPGTGEYNEQFF. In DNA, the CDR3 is TGTGCCAGCAGACACCCAGGGACAGGGGAATACAATGAGCAGTTCTTC.

CDR3 bases: TGCAGCGTTGAAGACACAGTGATAGATGGCTACACCTTC. This translates into CSVEDTVIDGYTF. The V gene is TRBV29-1, the J gene TRBJ1-2; D not resolved. The CDR3 spans 13 residues. Germline V gives CDR1 SQVTM, CDR2 ANQGSEA. Between the trimmed V and J ends, which lost 0 bases and 6 bases, there was a span of 11 bases.

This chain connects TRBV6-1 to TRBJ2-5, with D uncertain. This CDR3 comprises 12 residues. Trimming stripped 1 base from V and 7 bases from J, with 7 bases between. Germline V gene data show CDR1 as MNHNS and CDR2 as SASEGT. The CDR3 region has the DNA TGTGCCAGCAGTGAAGTCTACGGGACCCAGTACTTC. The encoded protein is CASSEVYGTQYF.

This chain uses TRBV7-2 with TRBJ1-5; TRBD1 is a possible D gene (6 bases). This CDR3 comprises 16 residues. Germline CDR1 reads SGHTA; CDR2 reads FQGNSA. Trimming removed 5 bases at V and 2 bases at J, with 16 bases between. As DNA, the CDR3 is TGTGCCAGCAGCCCTTTAGGGGGACGGGGCAATCAGCCCCAGCATTTT. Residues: CASSPLGGRGNQPQHF.

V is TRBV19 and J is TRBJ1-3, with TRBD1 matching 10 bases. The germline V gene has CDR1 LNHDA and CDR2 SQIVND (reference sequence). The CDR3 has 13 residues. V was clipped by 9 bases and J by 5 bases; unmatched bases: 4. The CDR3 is CASRDRGRNTIYF. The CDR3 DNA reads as TGTGCCAGCCGGGACAGGGGCAGAAACACCATATATTTT.

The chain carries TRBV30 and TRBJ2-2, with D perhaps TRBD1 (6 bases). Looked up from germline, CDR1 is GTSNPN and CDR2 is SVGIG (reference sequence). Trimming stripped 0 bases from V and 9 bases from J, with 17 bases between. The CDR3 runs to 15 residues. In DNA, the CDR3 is TGTGCCTGGAGTGTAAGGGGGTCCCTTTGGCGGGAGCTGTTTTTT. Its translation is CAWSVRGSLWRELFF.

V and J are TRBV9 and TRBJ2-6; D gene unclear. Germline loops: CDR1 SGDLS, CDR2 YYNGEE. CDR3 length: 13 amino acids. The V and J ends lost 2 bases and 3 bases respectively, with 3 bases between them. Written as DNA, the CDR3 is TGTGCCAGCAGCGTTCTTGGGGCCAACGTCCTGACTTTC. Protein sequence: CASSVLGANVLTF.

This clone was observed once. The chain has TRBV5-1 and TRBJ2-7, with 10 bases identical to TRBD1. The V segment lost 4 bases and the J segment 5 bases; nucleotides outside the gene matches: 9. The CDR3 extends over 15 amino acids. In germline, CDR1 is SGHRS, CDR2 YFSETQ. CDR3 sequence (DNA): TGCGCCAGCAGCCGGATGGGACAGGGGAATCACGAGCAGTACTTC. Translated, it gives CASSRMGQGNHEQYF.

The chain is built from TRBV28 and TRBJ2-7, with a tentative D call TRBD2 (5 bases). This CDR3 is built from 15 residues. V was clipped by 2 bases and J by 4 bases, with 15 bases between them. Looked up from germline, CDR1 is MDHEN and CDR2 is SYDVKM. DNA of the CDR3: TGTGCCAGCAGTTTAGGAGGCAGCGGAGCTTACGAGCAGTACTTC. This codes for CASSLGGSGAYEQYF.

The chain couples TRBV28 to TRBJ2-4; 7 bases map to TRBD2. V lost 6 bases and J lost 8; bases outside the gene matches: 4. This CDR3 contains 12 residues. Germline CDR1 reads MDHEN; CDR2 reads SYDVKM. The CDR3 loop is CASRQAGDIQYF. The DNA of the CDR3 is TGTGCCAGCAGGCAGGCGGGAGACATTCAGTACTTC.

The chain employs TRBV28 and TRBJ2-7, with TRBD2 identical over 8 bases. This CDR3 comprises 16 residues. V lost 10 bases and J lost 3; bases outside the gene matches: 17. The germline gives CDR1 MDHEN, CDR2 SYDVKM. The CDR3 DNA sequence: TGTGCCACCTCCCCGGGGGGGCTAGCGGGCTACTACGAGCAGTACTTC. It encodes CATSPGGLAGYYEQYF.

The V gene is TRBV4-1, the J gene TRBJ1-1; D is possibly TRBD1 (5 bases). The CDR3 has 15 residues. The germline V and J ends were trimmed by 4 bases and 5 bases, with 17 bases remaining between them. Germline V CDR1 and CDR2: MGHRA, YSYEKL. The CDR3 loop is CASSRRGGRGTEAFF. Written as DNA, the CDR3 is TGCGCCAGCAGCCGGCGTGGGGGTCGGGGGACTGAAGCTTTCTTT.

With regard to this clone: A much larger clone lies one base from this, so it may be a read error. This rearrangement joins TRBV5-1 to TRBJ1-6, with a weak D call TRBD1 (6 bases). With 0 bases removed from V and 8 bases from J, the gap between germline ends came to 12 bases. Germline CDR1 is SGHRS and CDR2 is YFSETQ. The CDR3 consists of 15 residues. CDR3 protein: CASSLAAGVDSPLHF. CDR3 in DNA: TGCGCCAGCAGCTTGGCCGCAGGGGTGGATTCACCCCTCCACTTT.

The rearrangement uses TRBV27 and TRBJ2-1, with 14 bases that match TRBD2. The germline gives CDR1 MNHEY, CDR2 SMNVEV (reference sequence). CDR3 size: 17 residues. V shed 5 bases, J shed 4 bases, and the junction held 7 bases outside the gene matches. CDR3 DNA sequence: TGTGCCAGCAGTCCCAGACTAGCGGGAGGGAGGTACAATGAGCAGTTCTTC. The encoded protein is CASSPRLAGGRYNEQFF.

The CDR3 nucleotides are TGCGCCAGCAACTCAGGAGAGGGGACAAACTATGGCTACACCTTC. Residues: CASNSGEGTNYGYTF. The V call is TRBV5-1, the J call TRBJ1-2; TRBD1 is a possible D gene (6 bases). The germline CDR1 and CDR2 sequences are SGHRS and YFSETQ. V was clipped by 6 bases and J by 2 bases, with 17 bases between them. CDR3 length: 15 amino acids.

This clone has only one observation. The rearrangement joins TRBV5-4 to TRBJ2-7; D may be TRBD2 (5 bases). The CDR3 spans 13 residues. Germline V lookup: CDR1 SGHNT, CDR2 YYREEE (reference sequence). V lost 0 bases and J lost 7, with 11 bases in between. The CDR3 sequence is CASSLGEPGEQYF. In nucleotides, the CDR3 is TGTGCCAGCAGCTTGGGGGAGCCGGGGGAGCAGTACTTC.

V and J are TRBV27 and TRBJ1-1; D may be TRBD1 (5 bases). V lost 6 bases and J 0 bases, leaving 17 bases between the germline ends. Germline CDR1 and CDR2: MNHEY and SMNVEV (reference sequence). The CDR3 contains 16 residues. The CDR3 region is CASSRDSGALNTEAFF. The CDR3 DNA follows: TGTGCCAGCAGCCGAGACAGCGGGGCCTTGAACACTGAAGCTTTCTTT.